This T cell receptor beta chain stems from a study of CD8+ T cells in alopecia areata. Study-level points and caveats: Especially in alopecia totalis/universalis, lesional scalp showed greater clonality than normal scalp did.

V shed 7 bases, J shed 8 bases, and the junction held 11 bases outside the gene matches. Germline lookup yields CDR1 SQVTM and CDR2 ANQGSEA. The CDR3 spans 12 residues. With respect to this clone: The antigen is not known. This CDR3 is also generated by other DNA sequences in the sample.

Extracted RNA was reverse transcribed, and the resulting cDNA served as sequencing template. The data were produced by immunoSEQ multiplex PCR, yet TCRdb's version contains in-frame clones alone and is incomplete. Among approximately 31,000 clones listed, approximately 80% were seen once. V and J are TRBV29-1 and TRBJ2-7; 7 bases match TRBD2. Sequencing was performed on NKG2D-low CD8+ T cells sorted from blood. The sequence came from a human donor with alopecia areata. The CDR3 DNA sequence: TGCAGCGGGGGGGGGTCGTCAAGTCAGCAGTACTTC. The encoded protein is CSGGGSSSQQYF.